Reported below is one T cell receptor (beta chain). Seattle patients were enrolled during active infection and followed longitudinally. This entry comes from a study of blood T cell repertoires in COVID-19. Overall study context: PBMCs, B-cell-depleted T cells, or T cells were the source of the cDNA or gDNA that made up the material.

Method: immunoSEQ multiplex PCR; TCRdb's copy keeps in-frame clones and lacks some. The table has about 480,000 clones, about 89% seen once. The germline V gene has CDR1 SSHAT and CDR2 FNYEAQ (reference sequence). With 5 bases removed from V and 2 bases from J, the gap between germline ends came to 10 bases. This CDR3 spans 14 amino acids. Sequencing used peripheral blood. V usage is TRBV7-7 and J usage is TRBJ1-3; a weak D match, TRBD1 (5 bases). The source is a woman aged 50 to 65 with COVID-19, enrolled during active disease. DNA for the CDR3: TGTGCCAGCAGCCCCGGGGGGGCTGGAAACACCATATATTTT. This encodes CASSPGGAGNTIYF.